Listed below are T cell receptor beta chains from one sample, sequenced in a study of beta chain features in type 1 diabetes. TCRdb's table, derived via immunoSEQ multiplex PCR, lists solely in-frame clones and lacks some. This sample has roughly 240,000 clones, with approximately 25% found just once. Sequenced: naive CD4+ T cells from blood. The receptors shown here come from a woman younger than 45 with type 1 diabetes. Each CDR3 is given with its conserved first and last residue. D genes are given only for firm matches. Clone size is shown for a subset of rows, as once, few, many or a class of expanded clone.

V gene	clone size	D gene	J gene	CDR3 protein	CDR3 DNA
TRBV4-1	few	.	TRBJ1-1	CASSRTGMGTEAFF	TGCGCCAGCAGCCGAACAGGGATGGGCACTGAAGCTTTCTTT
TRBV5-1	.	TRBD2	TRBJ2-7	CASSFTSGRGNEQYF	TGCGCCAGCAGCTTTACTAGCGGGAGGGGCAACGAGCAGTACTTC
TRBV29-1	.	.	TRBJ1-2	CSVDTQGGYTF	TGCAGCGTTGATACCCAGGGAGGCTACACCTTC
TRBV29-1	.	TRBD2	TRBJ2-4	CSVLTSGKGIQYF	TGCAGCGTCCTGACTAGCGGGAAAGGCATTCAGTACTTC
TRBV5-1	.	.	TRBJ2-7	CASSLSRNSYEQYF	TGCGCCAGCAGCTTGTCCAGGAACTCCTACGAGCAGTACTTC
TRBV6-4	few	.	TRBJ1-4	CASPSRVGEKLFF	TGTGCCAGCCCATCCAGGGTCGGTGAAAAACTGTTTTTT
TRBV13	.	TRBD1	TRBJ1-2	CASRRDRWNYGYTF	TGTGCCAGCAGACGGGACAGGTGGAACTATGGCTACACCTTC
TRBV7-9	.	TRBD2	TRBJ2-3	CASRPQRDVRDTQYF	TGTGCCAGCAGGCCTCAGCGGGACGTCCGGGATACGCAGTATTTT
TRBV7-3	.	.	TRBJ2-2	CASSFYPDTGELFF	TGTGCCAGCAGCTTTTATCCCGACACCGGGGAGCTGTTTTTT
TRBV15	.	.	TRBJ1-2	CATSKAGPYGYTF	TGTGCCACCAGCAAAGCGGGACCCTATGGCTACACCTTC
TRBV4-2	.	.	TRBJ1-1	CASSRNQVNTEAFF	TGTGCCAGCAGCCGGAATCAGGTGAACACTGAAGCTTTCTTT
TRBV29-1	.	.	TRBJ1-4	CSVVGQSEKLFF	TGCAGCGTTGTGGGCCAGTCTGAAAAACTGTTTTTT
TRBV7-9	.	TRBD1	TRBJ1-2	CASSFHSGGTYGYTF	TGTGCCAGCAGCTTTCACTCAGGGGGCACCTATGGCTACACCTTC
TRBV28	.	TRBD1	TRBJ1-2	CAIPGQGARDYGYTF	TGTGCCATCCCGGGACAGGGGGCGCGAGACTATGGCTACACCTTC
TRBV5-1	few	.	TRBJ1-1	CASGGQTNTEAFF	TGCGCCAGCGGCGGACAGACGAACACTGAAGCTTTCTTT
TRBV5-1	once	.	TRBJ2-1	CASSLASQSYNEQFF	TGCGCCAGCAGCTTGGCTAGCCAATCCTACAATGAGCAGTTCTTC
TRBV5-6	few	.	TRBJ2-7	CATTLQGSYEQYF	TGTGCCACGACGCTACAGGGTTCCTACGAGCAGTACTTC
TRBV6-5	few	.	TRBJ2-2	CASRFAATGELFF	TGTGCCAGCAGGTTTGCGGCCACCGGGGAGCTGTTTTTT
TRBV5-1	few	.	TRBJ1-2	CASNPGHLNYGYTF	TGCGCCAGCAATCCGGGACACCTGAACTATGGCTACACCTTC
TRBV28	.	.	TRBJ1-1	CASSVPGGLGTEAFF	TGTGCCAGCAGTGTCCCGGGGGGCCTAGGGACTGAAGCTTTCTTT
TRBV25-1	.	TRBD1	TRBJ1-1	CASSVRDRGESEAFF	TGTGCCAGCAGTGTCCGGGACAGGGGCGAAAGTGAAGCTTTCTTT
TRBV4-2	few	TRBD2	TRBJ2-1	CASSLHSSGYSYNEQFF	TGTGCCAGCAGCCTACATAGTAGCGGGTATAGCTACAATGAGCAGTTCTTC
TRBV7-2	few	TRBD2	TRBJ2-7	CASSLAAGGIYEQYF	TGTGCCAGCAGCTTGGCAGCGGGAGGGATCTACGAGCAGTACTTC
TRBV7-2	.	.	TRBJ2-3	CASSLLRFLGTDTQYF	TGTGCCAGCAGCCTCCTGAGGTTCCTGGGCACAGATACGCAGTATTTT
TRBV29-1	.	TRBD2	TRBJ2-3	CSVEGGGGTDTQYF	TGCAGCGTTGAAGGGGGCGGGGGGACAGATACGCAGTATTTT
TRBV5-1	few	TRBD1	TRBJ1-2	CASSFDRGYGYTF	TGCGCCAGCAGCTTTGACAGGGGGTATGGCTACACCTTC
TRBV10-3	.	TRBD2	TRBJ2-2	CAISGTSGRTGELFF	TGTGCCATCAGCGGGACTAGCGGGAGAACCGGGGAGCTGTTTTTT
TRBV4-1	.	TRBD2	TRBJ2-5	CASSPGLAGVNVGETQYF	TGCGCCAGCAGCCCCGGACTAGCGGGAGTCAACGTCGGGGAGACCCAGTACTTC
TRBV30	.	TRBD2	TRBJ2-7	CAWAPLAGVREQYF	TGTGCCTGGGCACCACTAGCGGGAGTAAGAGAGCAGTACTTC
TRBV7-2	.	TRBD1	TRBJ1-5	CASSTGTASAQHF	TGTGCCAGCAGCACAGGGACAGCCTCAGCCCAGCATTTT
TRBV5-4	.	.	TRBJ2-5	CATHRRGGETQYF	TGTGCCACTCATCGACGGGGAGGCGAGACCCAGTACTTC
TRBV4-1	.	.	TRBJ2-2	CASSQDRLATGELFF	TGCGCCAGCAGCCAAGATCGGCTAGCGACCGGGGAGCTGTTTTTT
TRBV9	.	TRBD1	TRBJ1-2	CASSVEFRTGGNYGYTF	TGTGCCAGCAGCGTAGAGTTCAGGACAGGGGGTAACTATGGCTACACCTTC
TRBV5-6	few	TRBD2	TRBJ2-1	CASSVIAGSGFF	TGTGCCAGCAGCGTCATAGCGGGATCTGGGTTCTTC
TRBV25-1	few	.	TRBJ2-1	CASSGSSAADNEQFF	TGTGCCAGCAGTGGTTCTAGCGCAGCCGACAATGAGCAGTTCTTC
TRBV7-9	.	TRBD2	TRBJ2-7	CASSLARGAGEQYF	TGTGCCAGCAGCTTAGCACGCGGAGCGGGGGAGCAGTACTTC
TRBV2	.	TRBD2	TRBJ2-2	CASSATSGTGELFF	TGTGCCAGCAGTGCAACTAGCGGCACCGGGGAGCTGTTTTTT
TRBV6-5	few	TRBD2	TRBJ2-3	CASRNLAGGTDTQYF	TGTGCCAGCAGGAACCTAGCGGGAGGCACAGATACGCAGTATTTT
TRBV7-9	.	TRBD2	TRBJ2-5	CASSFGGAGGVETQYF	TGTGCCAGCAGCTTTGGAGGAGCGGGAGGTGTGGAGACCCAGTACTTC
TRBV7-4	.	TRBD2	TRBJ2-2	CARRREASFGRELFF	TGTGCCAGGAGGCGGGAGGCATCTTTCGGGCGGGAGCTGTTTTTT
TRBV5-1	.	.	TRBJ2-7	CASSSTTGYEQYF	TGCGCCAGCAGCTCCACAACAGGGTACGAGCAGTACTTC
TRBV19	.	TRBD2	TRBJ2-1	CATSSGPQSSYNEQFF	TGTGCCACTTCTAGCGGGCCTCAATCCTCCTACAATGAGCAGTTCTTC
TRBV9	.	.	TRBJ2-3	CASSVGYSSTDTQYF	TGTGCCAGCAGCGTAGGGTACTCTAGCACAGATACGCAGTATTTT
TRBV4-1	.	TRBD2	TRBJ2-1	CASSPQREGPQFF	TGCGCCAGCAGCCCGCAGCGGGAGGGCCCGCAGTTCTTC
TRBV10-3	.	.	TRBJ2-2	CAISELTGELFF	TGTGCCATCAGTGAACTGACCGGGGAGCTGTTTTTT
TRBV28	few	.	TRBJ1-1	CASSVNTEAFF	TGTGCCAGCTCGGTGAACACTGAAGCTTTCTTT
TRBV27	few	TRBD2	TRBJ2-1	CASSPAGGSLFF	TGTGCCAGCAGCCCAGCGGGAGGATCTCTCTTCTTC
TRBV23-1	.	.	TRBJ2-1	CASILYNEQFF	TGCGCCAGCATCCTTTACAATGAGCAGTTCTTC
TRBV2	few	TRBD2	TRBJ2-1	CASSGLAGGNEQFF	TGTGCCAGCAGCGGACTAGCGGGAGGGAATGAGCAGTTCTTC
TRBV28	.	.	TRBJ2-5	CASTSEGETQYF	TGTGCCAGCACCAGCGAGGGTGAGACCCAGTACTTC
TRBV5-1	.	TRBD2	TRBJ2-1	CASSPGLAGRNEQFF	TGCGCCAGCAGCCCAGGACTAGCGGGACGTAATGAGCAGTTCTTC
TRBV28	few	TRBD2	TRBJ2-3	CASSLGGTSKHTQYF	TGTGCCAGCAGTCTCGGGGGGACTAGCAAGCATACGCAGTATTTT
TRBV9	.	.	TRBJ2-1	CASSVGVISYNEQFF	TGTGCCAGCAGCGTAGGCGTTATCTCCTACAATGAGCAGTTCTTC
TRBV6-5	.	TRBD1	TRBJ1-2	CASSYSGQGGYGYTF	TGTGCCAGCAGTTACTCGGGACAGGGCGGATATGGCTACACCTTC
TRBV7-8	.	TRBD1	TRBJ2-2	CASRPQGAHPGELFF	TGTGCCAGCAGACCGCAGGGGGCGCATCCCGGGGAGCTGTTTTTT